A single sample gave rise to the 26 T cell receptor beta chains below, sequenced in a study of T cells in Graves' hyperthyroidism and ophthalmopathy. Template material for amplifying TCR beta CDR3 regions consisted of RNA transcripts. With the HTBI primer set, the TCR CDR3 went through a first round of RT-PCR. One entry per CDR3 protein results from TCRdb running MiXCR on the multiplex PCR reads. The profile shows about 400,000 distinct CDR3 sequences, about 14% of them singletons. The specimen was blood. These receptors all come from a woman aged 30 to 39 with Graves' ophthalmopathy.

In its sample, this clonotype was seen many times. V is TRBV9 and J is TRBJ2-7; TRBD2 agrees at 8 bases. The CDR3 length is 14 residues. The germline V gene has CDR1 SGDLS and CDR2 YYNGEE. With V trimmed by 6 bases and J by 2 bases, 7 bases remained unmatched. The CDR3, as DNA: TGTGCCAGCACCCCAGCGGGGGCCCCCTACGAGCAGTACTTC. This gives the protein CASTPAGAPYEQYF. Using reference TRBV9 and TRBJ2-7 for the parts outside the CDR3, the full variable domain is DSGVTQTPKHLITATGQRVTLRCSPRSGDLSVYWYQQSLDQGLQFLIQYYNGEERAKGNILERFSAQQFPDLHSELNLSSLELGDSALYFCASTPAGAPYEQYFGPGTRLTVT.

V gene TRBV20-1 combines with J gene TRBJ2-3, with 12 bases that match TRBD2. V trimming: 5 bases; J trimming: 1 base; junction bases outside the gene matches: 4. Germline V gives CDR1 DFQATT, CDR2 SNEGSKA (reference sequence). The CDR3 consists of 15 residues. The DNA of the CDR3 is TGCAGTGCTGCTAGCGGGGGGGAAGGCACAGATACGCAGTATTTT. Protein product: CSAASGGEGTDTQYF.

This clonotype was counted at least ten times. The chain has TRBV13 and TRBJ1-5; D is ambiguous. V was pared by 7 bases and J by 0 bases, with 13 bases between. Per the germline V gene, CDR1 is PRHDT and CDR2 is FYEKMQ (reference sequence). CDR3 length equals 15 residues. The CDR3 region has the DNA TGTGCCAGCAACACCAGACGAAATAGCAATCAGCCCCAGCATTTT. It translates to CASNTRRNSNQPQHF.

The chain has TRBV3-1 and TRBJ2-5; 10 bases match TRBD2. The germline CDR1 and CDR2 sequences are LGHDT and YNNKEL (reference sequence). The trim removed 4 bases at V and 5 bases at J, leaving 7 bases unmatched. The CDR3 is 15 residues long. The CDR3 protein is CASSLLSGGAETQYF. The CDR3 region has the DNA TGTGCCAGCAGCCTCCTAAGCGGGGGGGCGGAGACCCAGTACTTC.

This clonotype was found once. A read error may explain this, as a much larger clone is one base away. The chain is built from TRBV5-1 and TRBJ2-5; 8 bases fit TRBD2. Germline V gene data show CDR1 as SGHRS and CDR2 as YFSETQ. The CDR3 covers 15 residues. DNA for the CDR3: TGCGCCAGCAGCTTGACGGCGGGGGGTCAAGAGACCCTGTACTTC. It codes for CASSLTAGGQETLYF.

The table lists this clonotype with many counts. This rearrangement joins TRBV12-3 or TRBV12-4 to TRBJ2-6, with D hard to call. The V end was cut by 7 bases, the J end by 0 bases, with 10 bases between. The CDR3 runs to 15 residues. Here the CDR3 DNA reads TGTGCCAGCATAATCGGAGACTCTGGGGCCAACGTCCTGACTTTC. Translation: CASIIGDSGANVLTF.

This clonotype was recorded at least ten times. The chain has TRBV30 and TRBJ2-7, with D possibly being TRBD1 or TRBD2 (7 bases each). The CDR3 extends over 15 amino acids. The V gene's germline CDR1 is GTSNPN and CDR2 SVGIG (reference sequence). The germline V and J ends were trimmed by 3 bases and 3 bases, with 18 bases remaining between them. The CDR3 loop reads CAWRSRTGGGYEQYF. In DNA form, the CDR3 reads TGTGCCTGGAGGTCCCGGACAGGCGGGGGCTACGAGCAGTACTTC.

A few counts support this clonotype. This CDR3 reads CSASGVLSGNTIYF. The CDR3 DNA follows: TGCAGTGCTAGTGGAGTCCTCTCTGGAAACACCATATATTTT. This chain joins TRBV20-1 and TRBJ1-3; D gene uncertain. Germline loops: CDR1 DFQATT, CDR2 SNEGSKA (reference sequence). Trimming shortened V by 3 bases and J by 0 bases, and 9 bases separated the two germline ends. The CDR3 is 14 residues long.

The V and J genes are TRBV7-2 and TRBJ2-3, with 8 bases lining up with TRBD1. After removal of 5 bases from V and 5 bases from J, the junction contained 9 bases not matched to a gene. Germline CDR1 and CDR2: SGHTA and FQGNSA. The CDR3 consists of 15 residues. CDR3 protein: CASSQGARAKDTQYF. The DNA of the CDR3 is TGTGCCAGCAGCCAGGGGGCGAGGGCGAAAGATACGCAGTATTTT. The whole variable domain, filled in from reference TRBV7-2 and TRBJ2-3, reads GAGVSQSPSNKVTEKGKDVELRCDPISGHTALYWYRQSLGQGLEFLIYFQGNSAPDKSGLPSDRFSAERTGGSVSTLTIQRTQQEDSAVYLCASSQGARAKDTQYFGPGTRLTVL.

In its sample, this clonotype was seen many times. This rearrangement joins TRBV15 to TRBJ1-2; no clear D. Germline V gene lookup returns CDR1 LNHNV and CDR2 YYDKDF (reference sequence). Trimming removed 0 bases at V and 4 bases at J, with 12 bases between. The CDR3 sequence is 15 residues long. CDR3 amino acids: CATSRDQPPSYGYTF. The CDR3 DNA sequence: TGTGCCACCAGCAGAGATCAACCACCTAGCTATGGCTACACCTTC.

This clonotype was detected ten times or more. V and J are TRBV12-3 or TRBV12-4 and TRBJ2-2; D is ambiguous. The germline V and J ends were trimmed by 6 bases and 1 base, with 6 bases remaining between them. CDR3 size: 13 residues. In DNA, the CDR3 is TGTGCCAGCAGCCGACTGAACACCGGGGAGCTGTTTTTT. This encodes CASSRLNTGELFF.

The chain is built from TRBV7-6 and TRBJ1-6; 7 nucleotides line up with TRBD1. V lost 5 bases, J lost 6 bases, and 10 bases stayed unmatched. CDR1 is SGHVS and CDR2 is FNYEAQ in the germline V gene. The CDR3 loop spans 16 amino acids. For the CDR3, the DNA is TGTGCCAGCAGCGCTACCGGGACAGAGATTAATTCACCCCTCCACTTT. Amino acids: CASSATGTEINSPLHF. Combining the CDR3 with reference TRBV7-6 and TRBJ1-6 gives the whole variable domain GAGVSQSPRYKVTKRGQDVALRCDPISGHVSLYWYRQALGQGPEFLTYFNYEAQQDKSGLPNDRFSAERPEGSISTLTIQRTEQRDSAMYRCASSATGTEINSPLHFGNGTRLTVT.

This clonotype showed up many times. V is TRBV2 and J is TRBJ2-3; TRBD2 matches at 9 bases. V gave up 0 bases and J gave up 0 bases; unmatched junction bases: 13. The CDR3 is 20 amino acids. CDR1 SNHLY and CDR2 FYNNEI come from the germline V gene. CDR3 in DNA: TGTGCCAGCAGTGAAGCGGAGGTGCGGGGGGGGATCACTAGCACAGATACGCAGTATTTT. It encodes CASSEAEVRGGITSTDTQYF.

This clonotype was recorded at least ten times. The chain employs TRBV20-1 and TRBJ2-7, with 9 positions matching TRBD1. The germline CDR1 and CDR2 sequences are DFQATT and SNEGSKA (reference sequence). The length of the CDR3 is 14 residues. V was clipped by 6 bases and J by 0 bases; unmatched bases: 6. The CDR3 sequence is CSAAGQGSSYEQYF. The CDR3 DNA follows: TGCAGTGCCGCCGGACAGGGGTCCTCCTACGAGCAGTACTTC.

The chain is built from TRBV9 and TRBJ2-2; D remains ambiguous. CDR3 size: 15 residues. V dropped 0 bases and J dropped 6 bases, with 12 bases sitting between them. The germline V gene has CDR1 SGDLS and CDR2 YYNGEE. CDR3 region: CASSVGGLGPGELFF. Written as DNA, the CDR3 is TGTGCCAGCAGCGTAGGCGGTCTAGGGCCCGGGGAGCTGTTTTTT.

This clonotype came up many times. The chain couples TRBV2 to TRBJ1-1, with D perhaps matching TRBD1 (5 bases). CDR3 length equals 15 residues. V lost 11 bases and J lost 2, with 21 bases in between. CDR1 and CDR2 from the germline V gene are SNHLY and FYNNEI. The CDR3 region is CAGRQRPGLNTEAFF. The CDR3 DNA sequence: TGTGCCGGACGTCAGAGGCCGGGACTTAACACTGAAGCTTTCTTT.

This clonotype was observed at least ten times. This chain connects TRBV12-3 or TRBV12-4 to TRBJ1-1, with TRBD1 as a possible D gene (5 bases). The CDR3 runs to 14 residues. The V end was cut by 3 bases, the J end by 1 base, with 9 bases between. Here the CDR3 reads CASSFDRWNTEAFF. In DNA, the CDR3 is TGTGCCAGCAGTTTCGACAGATGGAACACTGAAGCTTTCTTT.

This clonotype was recorded at least ten times. J is TRBJ1-3 and V is TRBV3-1; D is unclear. The CDR3 consists of 16 residues. V lost 1 base to trimming and J lost 4 bases, with 14 bases between them. Germline CDR1 is LGHDT and CDR2 is YNNKEL (reference sequence). In DNA form, the CDR3 reads TGTGCCAGCAGCCAAGCCTACTTCCCGAAGGGAAACACCATATATTTT. It encodes CASSQAYFPKGNTIYF.

For this clonotype: This sequence may be a read error, since a much larger clone differs from it by one base. The chain recombines TRBV13 with TRBJ2-2, with TRBD1 matching 8 bases. V dropped 6 bases and J dropped 3; count of bases not matched to a gene: 12. This CDR3 has 17 amino acids. The germline V gene encodes CDR1 PRHDT and CDR2 FYEKMQ (reference sequence). In DNA, the CDR3 is TGTGCCAGCAGACGTGCTAATGCAGGGGGCGACACCGGGGAGCTGTTTTTT. It is translated as CASRRANAGGDTGELFF. The full variable domain, completed using reference TRBV13 and TRBJ2-2, is AAGVIQSPRHLIKEKRETATLKCYPIPRHDTVYWYQQGPGQDPQFLISFYEKMQSDKGSIPDRFSAQQFSDYHSELNMSSLELGDSALYFCASRRANAGGDTGELFFGEGSRLTVL.

There are a few counts of this clonotype. V usage is TRBV6-5 and J usage is TRBJ1-1, with TRBD1 as a possible D gene (6 bases). The germline V gene encodes CDR1 MNHEY and CDR2 SVGAGI. V was cut by 2 bases and J by 1 base, with 14 bases left in between. This CDR3 is built from 16 residues. The CDR3 region is CASSYLRGNKNTEAFF. The CDR3 DNA follows: TGTGCCAGCAGTTACCTCAGGGGTAATAAGAACACTGAAGCTTTCTTT.

At least ten counts were recorded for this clonotype. The rearrangement joins TRBV30 to TRBJ1-6; a possible D gene is TRBD1 (6 bases). The V gene's germline CDR1 is GTSNPN and CDR2 SVGIG (reference sequence). V was cut by 4 bases and J by 9 bases, with 13 bases left in between. The CDR3 runs 13 residues. The CDR3 region is CAWTGEGLSPLHF. CDR3 DNA: TGTGCCTGGACAGGGGAGGGGCTTTCACCCCTCCACTTT.

The chain links TRBV7-2 to TRBJ2-7; a weak D match, TRBD1 (6 bases). Trimming took off 11 bases at V and 6 bases at J, with 26 bases between the two ends. The CDR3 covers 15 residues. Germline-derived CDR1 and CDR2 are SGHTA and FQGNSA. The DNA for the CDR3 is TGTGCCTGGACCCAGGGGCTAGGTCAAGTCGGCGAGCAGTACTTC. Amino acid sequence: CAWTQGLGQVGEQYF.

There are many counts of this clonotype. V is TRBV6-1 and J is TRBJ2-7; D call uncertain. Trimming took off 3 bases at V and 5 bases at J, with 17 bases between the two ends. Germline CDR1 and CDR2: MNHNS and SASEGT. This CDR3 is built from 15 residues. CDR3 DNA sequence: TGTGCCAGCAGTGATATAGGCGTCTCTTTTCACGAGCAGTACTTC. Its protein is CASSDIGVSFHEQYF.

This clonotype came up many times. The rearrangement joins TRBV6-1 to TRBJ1-6; the match to TRBD1 covers 9 bases. This CDR3 spans 15 amino acids. V was pared by 5 bases and J by 9 bases, with 8 bases of the junction left unmatched. Germline values: CDR1 MNHNS, CDR2 SASEGT. The CDR3 bases are TGTGCCAGCAGTTGGGAACAGGGGGCAAGTTCACCCCTCCACTTT. As protein: CASSWEQGASSPLHF.

This chain connects TRBV19 to TRBJ2-6; TRBD1 is a possible D gene (7 bases). There are 19 residues in the CDR3. Trimming removed 1 base at V and 0 bases at J, with 16 bases between. Germline V gene sequence: CDR1 LNHDA, CDR2 SQIVND (reference sequence). CDR3 sequence: CASSIAGGGDSSGANVLTF. The CDR3 coding sequence is TGTGCCAGTAGTATAGCTGGAGGGGGCGATTCCTCTGGGGCCAACGTCCTGACTTTC.

This clonotype has more than one count but fewer than ten. V and J are TRBV18 and TRBJ2-5; TRBD1 agrees at 8 bases. Looked up from germline, CDR1 is KGHSH and CDR2 is LQKENI. The CDR3 contains 16 residues. V was pared by 0 bases and J by 6 bases, with 9 bases of the junction left unmatched. The CDR3 reads CASSPPSTGGMKTQYF. CDR3 nucleotides: TGTGCCAGCTCACCACCGAGTACAGGGGGAATGAAGACCCAGTACTTC.